The 5 T cell receptor beta chains in this list originate from one sample, sequenced in a study of blood T cell dynamics during melanoma immunotherapy. Assay: immunoSEQ multiplex PCR; the TCRdb copy retains only in-frame clones and omits some. This sample carries over 3,500 clones, roughly 90% of them seen once, and the ten largest clones take approximately 4.1%. The sample's time point: week 3, after first cycle of checkpoint inhibitor. Sequencing used blood, obtained from a patient treated with checkpoint blockade. The receptors come from a human donor with melanoma.

The chain recombines TRBV18 with TRBJ1-1, with D possibly being TRBD1 (5 bases). V lost 8 bases and J lost 10, with 20 bases in between. The CDR3 sequence is 13 residues long. Looked up from germline, CDR1 is KGHSH and CDR2 is LQKENI. This CDR3 is CASRQRHMDPAFF. The DNA of the CDR3 is TGTGCCAGCAGACAGAGGCACATGGACCCAGCTTTCTTT.

This clone was recorded only once. The chain carries TRBV5-4 and TRBJ2-3; 8 nucleotides match TRBD2. Germline CDR1 is SGHNT and CDR2 is YYREEE (reference sequence). V gave up 4 bases and J gave up 7 bases; unmatched junction bases: 20. The CDR3 runs 18 residues. In DNA form, the CDR3 reads TGTGCCAGCAGCATTTATAGCGGGGTCGCCCTGGTACGTAATACGCAGTATTTT. Protein: CASSIYSGVALVRNTQYF.

This chain links TRBV9 with TRBJ1-5; D may be TRBD1 (6 bases). The CDR3 contains 15 residues. V lost 4 bases and J 0 bases, leaving 11 bases between the germline ends. CDR1 and CDR2 from the germline V gene are SGDLS and YYNGEE. The CDR3, as DNA: TGTGCCAGCAGCCAAACAGGGTATAGCAATCAGCCCCAGCATTTT. This gives the protein CASSQTGYSNQPQHF.

The sample holds one count of this clone. The chain couples TRBV25-1 to TRBJ1-2; 7 nucleotides match TRBD1. Germline CDR1 and CDR2: MGHDK and SYGVNS. Trimming took 3 bases from V and 6 from J; bases not matched to a gene: 13. The CDR3 contains 16 residues. The CDR3 nucleotides read TGTGCCAGCAGTGACCTGACAGGGAGGGGTGGGGATGGCTACACCTTC. This sequence encodes CASSDLTGRGGDGYTF.

This chain links TRBV5-1 with TRBJ2-1, with D possibly TRBD1 on 6 matching bases. Germline V lookup: CDR1 SGHRS, CDR2 YFSETQ. Trimming pared 4 bases from V and 4 bases from J, leaving 9 bases between. The CDR3 runs 13 residues. CDR3 DNA: TGCGCCAGCAGCGGTACAGGGTACAATGAGCAGTTCTTC. Protein product: CASSGTGYNEQFF.